This T cell receptor beta chain originates from a study of T-cell reconstitution after alpha-beta-depleted transplantation in children. Germline CDR1 and CDR2: DFQATT and SNEGSKA (reference sequence). There are 15 residues in the CDR3. Trimming pared 4 bases from V and 5 bases from J, leaving 17 bases between. Unique molecular identifiers tagged the TCRbeta library. Each CDR3 protein is one row after TCRdb ran MiXCR on the PCR reads. The sample holds some 640,000 distinct CDR3 sequences, around 16% seen once. The source was PBMCs from the stem cell graft donor, collected from the stem cell graft. The TCR originated in a human donor who donated a stem cell graft to a child with acute myeloid leukemia. V gene TRBV20-1 combines with J gene TRBJ1-4; tentatively, D is TRBD1 (6 bases). CDR3 in amino acids: CSATSGRGANEKLFF. The CDR3 DNA reads as TGCAGTGCTACTTCCGGTAGGGGGGCGAATGAAAAACTGTTTTTT.